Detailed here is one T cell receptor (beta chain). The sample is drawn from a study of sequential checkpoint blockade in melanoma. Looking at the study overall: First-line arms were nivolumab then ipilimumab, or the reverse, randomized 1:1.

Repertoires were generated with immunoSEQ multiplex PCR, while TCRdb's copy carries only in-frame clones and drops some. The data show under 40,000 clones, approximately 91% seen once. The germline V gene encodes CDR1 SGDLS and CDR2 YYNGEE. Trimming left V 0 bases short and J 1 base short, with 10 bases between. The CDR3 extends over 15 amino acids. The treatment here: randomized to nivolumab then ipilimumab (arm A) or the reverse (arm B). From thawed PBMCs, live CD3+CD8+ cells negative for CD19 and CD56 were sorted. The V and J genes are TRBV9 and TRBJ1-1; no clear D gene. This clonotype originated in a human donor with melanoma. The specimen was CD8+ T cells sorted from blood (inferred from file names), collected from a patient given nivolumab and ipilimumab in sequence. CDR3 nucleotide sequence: TGTGCCAGCAGCGTAGTCGGTCCCCCGAACACTGAAGCTTTCTTT. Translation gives CASSVVGPPNTEAFF.